One T cell receptor beta chain is described in this entry. The antigen remains unidentified. TCRdb's table, derived via immunoSEQ multiplex PCR, lists solely in-frame clones and lacks some. The sample includes tens of thousands of clones, around four fifths seen only once; the top ten take roughly 4.4%. Per the germline V gene, CDR1 is MDHEN and CDR2 is SYDVKM. The V gene end was trimmed by 3 bases and the J gene end by 6 bases; junction bases not matched to a gene: 5. The CDR3 has 14 amino acids. This sample is part of a study of STAT5B mutations in CD4+ large granular lymphocyte leukemia. Overall study: Among healthy controls, a particular HLA allele went with more CDR3 'QG' motifs.

Healthy controls were blood donor buffy coats. Study outcomes and limitations: Less than 30% of private leukemic clonotypes occurred rarely in other patients' non-leukemic repertoires. Compared with healthy controls (2/35), patient top clones favored TRBV06 (8/27).

The chain recombines TRBV28 with TRBJ2-1; 7 bases are shared with TRBD2. The sequence came from a human donor in good health. Sequenced: CD4+ T cells from blood buffy coats. CDR3 sequence (DNA): TGTGCCAGCAGTTTTCTGGGGGGGAGCAATGAGCAGTTCTTC. Protein product: CASSFLGGSNEQFF. Together with reference TRBV28 and TRBJ2-1, the CDR3 gives the full variable domain: DVKVTQSSRYLVKRTGEKVFLECVQDMDHENMFWYRQDPGLGLRLIYFSYDVKMKEKGDIPEGYSVSREKKERFSLILESASTNQTSMYLCASSFLGGSNEQFFGPGTRLTVL.